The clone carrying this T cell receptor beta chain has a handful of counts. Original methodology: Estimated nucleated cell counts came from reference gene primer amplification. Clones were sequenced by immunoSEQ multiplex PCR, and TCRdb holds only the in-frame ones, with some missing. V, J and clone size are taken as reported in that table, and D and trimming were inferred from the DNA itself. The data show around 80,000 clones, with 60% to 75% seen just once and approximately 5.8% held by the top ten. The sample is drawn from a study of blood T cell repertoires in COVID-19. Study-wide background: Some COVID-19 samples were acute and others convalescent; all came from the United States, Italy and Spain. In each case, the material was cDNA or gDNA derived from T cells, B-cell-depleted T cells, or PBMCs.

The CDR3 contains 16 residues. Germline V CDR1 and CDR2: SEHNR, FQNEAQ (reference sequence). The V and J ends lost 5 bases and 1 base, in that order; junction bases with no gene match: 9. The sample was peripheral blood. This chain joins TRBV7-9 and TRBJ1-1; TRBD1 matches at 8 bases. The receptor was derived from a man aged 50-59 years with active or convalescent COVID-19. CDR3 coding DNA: TGTGCCAGCAGCGAACCTACAGGGGGACAGAACACTGAAGCTTTCTTT. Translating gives CASSEPTGGQNTEAFF.